The 3 T cell receptor beta chains below were found in one sample sequenced in a study of cytomegalovirus exposure and HLA in healthy donors. PCR involved 60 Vbeta and 13 Jbeta primers. Sequencing used immunoSEQ multiplex PCR; TCRdb keeps in-frame clones, though not all of them. Recorded for this sample: 130,000 to 150,000 clones. The sample consisted of PBMCs. The origin of the receptors is a male donor in good health and CMV-seronegative.

V is TRBV27 and J is TRBJ1-1; D uncertain. Germline V gene lookup returns CDR1 MNHEY and CDR2 SMNVEV (reference sequence). V dropped 4 bases and J dropped 1 base, with 10 bases sitting between them. This CDR3 is built from 14 residues. The CDR3 region is CASSWREGNTEAFF. CDR3 coding DNA: TGTGCCAGCAGTTGGCGGGAGGGGAACACTGAAGCTTTCTTT.

The chain has TRBV7-8 and TRBJ1-2; 9 nucleotides match TRBD1. Germline CDR1 SGHVS, CDR2 FQNEAQ. V shed 0 bases, J shed 4 bases, and the junction held 0 bases outside the gene matches. The CDR3 sequence is 14 residues long. The CDR3 DNA is TGTGCCAGCAGCTTAGCGACAGGGGGCTATGGCTACACCTTC. It codes for CASSLATGGYGYTF.

DNA of the CDR3: TGTGCCAGCAGTTACGGGCAGGGGGCCGATGAGCAGTTCTTC. Encoded protein: CASSYGQGADEQFF. The rearrangement uses TRBV6-6 and TRBJ2-1; 8 bases align to TRBD1. The CDR3 spans 14 residues. After removal of 2 bases from V and 8 bases from J, the junction contained 5 bases not matched to a gene. CDR1 is MNHNY, CDR2 SVGAGI, per germline (reference sequence).